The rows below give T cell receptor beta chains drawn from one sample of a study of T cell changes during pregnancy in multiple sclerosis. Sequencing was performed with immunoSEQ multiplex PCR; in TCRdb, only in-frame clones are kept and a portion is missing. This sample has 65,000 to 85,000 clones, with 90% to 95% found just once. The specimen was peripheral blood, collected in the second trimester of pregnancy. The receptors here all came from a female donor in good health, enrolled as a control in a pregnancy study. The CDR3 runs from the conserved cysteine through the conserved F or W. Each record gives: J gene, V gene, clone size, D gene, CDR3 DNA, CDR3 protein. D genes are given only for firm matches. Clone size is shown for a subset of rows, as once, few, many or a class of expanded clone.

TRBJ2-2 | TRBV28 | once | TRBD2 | TGTGCCAGCAGTTTCTGGGGAGGGGACACCGGGGAGCTGTTTTTT | CASSFWGGDTGELFF
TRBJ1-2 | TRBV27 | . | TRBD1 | TGTGCCAGCAGTTACCAACAGGGGTATGGCTACACCTTC | CASSYQQGYGYTF
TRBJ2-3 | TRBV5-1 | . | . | TGCGCCAGCAGCTTAACAGGGACAGATACGCAGTATTTT | CASSLTGTDTQYF
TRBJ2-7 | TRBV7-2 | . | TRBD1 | TGTGCCAGCAGCTTTTCCCCGGGACAGCTTTCTTTCTACGAGCAGTACTTC | CASSFSPGQLSFYEQYF
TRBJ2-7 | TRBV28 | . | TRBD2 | TGTGCCAGCAGCCCGCAGCGGGGGGGTTCCTACGAGCAGTACTTC | CASSPQRGGSYEQYF
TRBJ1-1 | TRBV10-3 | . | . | TGTGCCATCAGTGACCCCGGACTGAGCACTGAAGCTTTCTTT | CAISDPGLSTEAFF
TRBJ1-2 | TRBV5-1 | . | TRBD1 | TGCGCCAGCAGCAATCCGGGACAGGGGGCTAAGGATGGCTACACCTTC | CASSNPGQGAKDGYTF
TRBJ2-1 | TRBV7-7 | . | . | TGTGCCAGCCACCGGATCAGACTCAGCTCCTACAATGAGCAGTTCTTC | CASHRIRLSSYNEQFF
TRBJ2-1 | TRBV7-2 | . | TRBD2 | TGTGCCAGCAGCTTAGGACTAGCGGAACCCGAGCAGTTCTTC | CASSLGLAEPEQFF
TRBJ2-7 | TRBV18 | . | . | TGTGCCAGCTCACCGTTGGACAGCTACGAGCAGTACTTC | CASSPLDSYEQYF
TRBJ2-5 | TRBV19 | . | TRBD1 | TGTGCCAGTAGCCGGGACAGGGAAGAGACCCAGTACTTC | CASSRDREETQYF
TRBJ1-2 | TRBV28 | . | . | TGTGCCAGCAGTCTAACAGGGAACTATGGCTACACCTTC | CASSLTGNYGYTF
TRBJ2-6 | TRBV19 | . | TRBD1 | TGTGCCACCCACAGGGGACGTGGGGCCAACGTCCTGACTTTC | CATHRGRGANVLTF
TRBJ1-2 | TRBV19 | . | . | TGTGCCAGTAGACTTACAGGGTTGGAAGGCTACACCTTC | CASRLTGLEGYTF
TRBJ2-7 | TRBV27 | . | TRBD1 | TGTGCCAGCAGTTTATTAGTCCCCACAGGGGTCTACGAGCAGTACTTC | CASSLLVPTGVYEQYF
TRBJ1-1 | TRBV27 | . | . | TGTGCCAGCAGGAGGGGGACCACTGAAGCTTTCTTT | CASRRGTTEAFF
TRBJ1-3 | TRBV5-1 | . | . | TGCGCCAGCAGCCCCGGATCTAGCTCTGGAAACACCATATATTTT | CASSPGSSSGNTIYF
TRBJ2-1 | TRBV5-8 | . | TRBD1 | TGTGCCAGCAGCCGGGACAGGGAGGGTTCCTACAATGAGCAGTTCTTC | CASSRDREGSYNEQFF